Presented here are 4 T cell receptor beta chains from one specimen sequenced in a study of T cell clones after liver transplantation. Some clones are missing from TCRdb's copy, which holds only in-frame ones; the method was immunoSEQ multiplex PCR. The table includes under 55,000 clones, 85% to 90% detected once. The specimen was CD8+ T cells from blood, collected 12 months after liver transplant. The receptor set was obtained from a human patient who received a liver transplant. Some T cells may arise from the graft donor.

This CDR3 is CASSESGRASEQYF. The CDR3 DNA sequence: TGCGCCAGCAGTGAGTCGGGGAGGGCGTCCGAGCAGTACTTC. J is TRBJ2-7 and V is TRBV10-2; 7 bases are shared with TRBD2. Trimming removed 0 bases from V and 6 bases from J; junction bases left unmatched: 5. The CDR3 loop spans 14 amino acids. Germline CDR1 reads WSHSY; CDR2 reads SAAADI.

This chain connects TRBV30 to TRBJ2-7, with D possibly being TRBD2 (6 bases). V was clipped by 2 bases and J by 7 bases, with 18 bases between them. Germline V CDR1 and CDR2: GTSNPN, SVGIG (reference sequence). CDR3 length: 14 residues. CDR3 DNA sequence: TGTGCCTGGAGTTGGACGGGGCCCGGGGGTGAGCAGTACTTC. It yields the protein CAWSWTGPGGEQYF.

The chain links TRBV11-3 to TRBJ2-1, with 13 bases matching TRBD2. The germline gives CDR1 SGHNT, CDR2 YENEEA. The CDR3 is 17 amino acids. Trimming removed 0 bases from V and 4 bases from J; junction bases left unmatched: 3. Here the CDR3 DNA reads TGTGCCAGCAGCTTAGAAAGGGGACTAGCGGGATACAATGAGCAGTTCTTC. Translation gives CASSLERGLAGYNEQFF.

The chain uses TRBV6-6 and TRBJ1-2; TRBD1 might be the D (6 bases). Trimming took off 2 bases at V and 7 bases at J, with 14 bases between the two ends. Per the germline V gene, CDR1 is MNHNY and CDR2 is SVGAGI (reference sequence). This CDR3 spans 14 amino acids. The CDR3, as DNA: TGTGCCAGCAGTTACGGCAGGGGAAGGGGTGGCTACACCTTC. Translated, it gives CASSYGRGRGGYTF.